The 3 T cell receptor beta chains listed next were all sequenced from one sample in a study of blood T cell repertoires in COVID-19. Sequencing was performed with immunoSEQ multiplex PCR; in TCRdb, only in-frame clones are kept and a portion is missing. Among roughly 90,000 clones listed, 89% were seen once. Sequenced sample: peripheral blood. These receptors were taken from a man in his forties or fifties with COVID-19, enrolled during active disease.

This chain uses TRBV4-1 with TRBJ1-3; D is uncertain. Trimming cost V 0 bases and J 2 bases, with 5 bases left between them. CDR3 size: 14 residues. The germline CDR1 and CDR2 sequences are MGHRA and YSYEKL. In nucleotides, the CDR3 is TGCGCCAGCAGCCAAGACGGGGCTGGAAACACCATATATTTT. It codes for CASSQDGAGNTIYF.

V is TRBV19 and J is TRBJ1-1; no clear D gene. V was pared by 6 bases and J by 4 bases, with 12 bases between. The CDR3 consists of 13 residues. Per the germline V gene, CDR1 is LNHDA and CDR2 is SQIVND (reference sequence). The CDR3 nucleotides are TGTGCCAGTAGCACAGTTGGGCCCACTGAAGCTTTCTTT. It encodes CASSTVGPTEAFF. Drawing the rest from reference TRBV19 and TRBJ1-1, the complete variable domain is DGGITQSPKYLFRKEGQNVTLSCEQNLNHDAMYWYRQDPGQGLRLIYYSQIVNDFQKGDIAEGYSVSREKKESFPLTVTSAQKNPTAFYLCASSTVGPTEAFFGQGTRLTVV.

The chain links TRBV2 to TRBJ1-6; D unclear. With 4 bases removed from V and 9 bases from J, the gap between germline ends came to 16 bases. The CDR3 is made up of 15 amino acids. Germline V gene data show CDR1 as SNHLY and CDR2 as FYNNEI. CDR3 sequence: CASSGEGLGLSPLHF. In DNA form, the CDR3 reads TGTGCCAGCAGTGGCGAGGGTTTAGGTCTTTCACCCCTCCACTTT. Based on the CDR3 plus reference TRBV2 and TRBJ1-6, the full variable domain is EPEVTQTPSHQVTQMGQEVILRCVPISNHLYFYWYRQILGQKVEFLVSFYNNEISEKSEIFDDQFSVERPDGSNFTLKIRSTKLEDSAMYFCASSGEGLGLSPLHFGNGTRLTVT.